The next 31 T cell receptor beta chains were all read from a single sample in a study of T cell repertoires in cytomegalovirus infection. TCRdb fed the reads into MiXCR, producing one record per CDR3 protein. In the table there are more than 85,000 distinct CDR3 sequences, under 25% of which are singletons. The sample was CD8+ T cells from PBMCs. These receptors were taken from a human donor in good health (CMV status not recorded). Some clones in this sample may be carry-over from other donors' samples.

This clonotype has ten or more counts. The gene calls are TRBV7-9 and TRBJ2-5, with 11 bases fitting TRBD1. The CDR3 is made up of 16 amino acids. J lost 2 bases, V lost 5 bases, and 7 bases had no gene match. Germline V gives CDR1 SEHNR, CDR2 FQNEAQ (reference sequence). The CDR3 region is CASSHSGTGGQETQYF. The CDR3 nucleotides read TGTGCCAGCAGCCATTCCGGGACAGGGGGACAAGAGACCCAGTACTTC.

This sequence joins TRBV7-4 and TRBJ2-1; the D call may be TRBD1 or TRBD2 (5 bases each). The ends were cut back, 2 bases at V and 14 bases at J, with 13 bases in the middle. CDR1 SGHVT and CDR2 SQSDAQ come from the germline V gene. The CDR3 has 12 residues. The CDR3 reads CASSLSGKEEFF. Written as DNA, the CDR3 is TGTGCCAGCAGCTTATCAGGGAAGGAGGAGTTCTTC.

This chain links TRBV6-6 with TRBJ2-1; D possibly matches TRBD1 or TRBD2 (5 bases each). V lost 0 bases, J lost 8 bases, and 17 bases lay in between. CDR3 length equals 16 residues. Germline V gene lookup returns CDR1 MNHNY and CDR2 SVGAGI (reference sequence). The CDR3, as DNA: TGTGCCAGCAGTTACTCCCAGGGAGCGACCACATATGAGCAGTTCTTC. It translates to CASSYSQGATTYEQFF.

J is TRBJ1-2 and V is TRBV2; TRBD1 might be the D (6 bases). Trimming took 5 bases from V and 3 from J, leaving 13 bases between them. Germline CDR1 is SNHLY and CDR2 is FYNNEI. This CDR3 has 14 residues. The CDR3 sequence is CASSPGTLDYGYTF. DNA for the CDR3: TGTGCCAGCAGTCCCGGGACACTAGACTATGGCTACACCTTC.

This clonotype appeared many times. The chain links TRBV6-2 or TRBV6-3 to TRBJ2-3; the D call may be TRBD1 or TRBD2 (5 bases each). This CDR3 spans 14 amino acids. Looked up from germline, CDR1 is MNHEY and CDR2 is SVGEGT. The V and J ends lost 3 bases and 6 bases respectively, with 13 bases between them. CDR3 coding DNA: TGTGCCAGCAGTTATACCCAGGGAGTGGATACGCAGTATTTT. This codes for CASSYTQGVDTQYF.

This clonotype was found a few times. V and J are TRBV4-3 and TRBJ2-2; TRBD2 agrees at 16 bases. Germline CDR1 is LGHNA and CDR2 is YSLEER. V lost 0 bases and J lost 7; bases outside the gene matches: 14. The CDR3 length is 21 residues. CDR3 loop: CASSQELTGTSGGANGGELFF. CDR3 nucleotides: TGCGCCAGCAGCCAAGAACTCACCGGGACTAGCGGGGGGGCCAATGGCGGGGAGCTGTTTTTT.

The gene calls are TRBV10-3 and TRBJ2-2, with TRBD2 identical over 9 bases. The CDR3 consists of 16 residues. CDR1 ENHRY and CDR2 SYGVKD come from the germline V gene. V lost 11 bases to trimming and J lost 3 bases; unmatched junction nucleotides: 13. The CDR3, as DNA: TGTGCCTTACGGAGGAAGCGGGAGGCCGACACCGGGGAGCTGTTTTTT. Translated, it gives CALRRKREADTGELFF.

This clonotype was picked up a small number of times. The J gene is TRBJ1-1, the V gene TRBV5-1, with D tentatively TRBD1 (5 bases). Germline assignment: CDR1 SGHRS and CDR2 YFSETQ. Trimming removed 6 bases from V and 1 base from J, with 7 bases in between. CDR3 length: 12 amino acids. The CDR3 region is CASTTGNTEAFF. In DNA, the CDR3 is TGCGCCAGCACCACAGGGAACACTGAAGCTTTCTTT.

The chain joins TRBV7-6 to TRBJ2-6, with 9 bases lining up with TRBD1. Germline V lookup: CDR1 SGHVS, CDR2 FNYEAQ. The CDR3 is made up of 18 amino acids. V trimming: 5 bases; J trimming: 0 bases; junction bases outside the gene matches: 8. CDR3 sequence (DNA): TGTGCCAGCAGCACACGGGACAGGGTATACTCTGGGGCCAACGTCCTGACTTTC. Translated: CASSTRDRVYSGANVLTF.

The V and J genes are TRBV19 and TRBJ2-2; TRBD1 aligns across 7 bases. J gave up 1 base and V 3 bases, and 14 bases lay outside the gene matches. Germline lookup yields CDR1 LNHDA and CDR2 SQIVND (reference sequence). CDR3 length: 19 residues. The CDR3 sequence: CASSIQGPGAGGNTGELFF. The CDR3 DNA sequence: TGTGCCAGTAGTATTCAAGGCCCCGGGGCAGGGGGGAACACCGGGGAGCTGTTTTTT.

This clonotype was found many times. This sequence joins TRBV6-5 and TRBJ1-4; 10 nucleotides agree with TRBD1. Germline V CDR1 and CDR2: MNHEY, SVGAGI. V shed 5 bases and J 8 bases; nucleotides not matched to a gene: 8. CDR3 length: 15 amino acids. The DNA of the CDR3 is TGTGCCAGCAGTGATGAGGGACAGGGGACAGAAAAACTGTTTTTT. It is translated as CASSDEGQGTEKLFF.

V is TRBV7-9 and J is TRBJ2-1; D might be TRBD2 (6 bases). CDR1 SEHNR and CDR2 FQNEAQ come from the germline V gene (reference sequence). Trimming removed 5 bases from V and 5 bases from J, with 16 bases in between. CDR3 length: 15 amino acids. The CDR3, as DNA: TGTGCCAGCAGCCCCCCGGGAGCTCCAAACAATGAGCAGTTCTTC. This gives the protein CASSPPGAPNNEQFF.

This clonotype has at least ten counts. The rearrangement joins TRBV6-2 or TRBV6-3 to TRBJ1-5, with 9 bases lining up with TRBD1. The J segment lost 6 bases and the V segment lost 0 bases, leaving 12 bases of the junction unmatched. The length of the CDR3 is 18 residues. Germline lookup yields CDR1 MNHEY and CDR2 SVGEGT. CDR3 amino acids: CASSYSGTGMVLAQPQHF. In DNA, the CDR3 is TGTGCCAGCAGTTACTCGGGGACAGGGATGGTTCTCGCTCAGCCCCAGCATTTT.

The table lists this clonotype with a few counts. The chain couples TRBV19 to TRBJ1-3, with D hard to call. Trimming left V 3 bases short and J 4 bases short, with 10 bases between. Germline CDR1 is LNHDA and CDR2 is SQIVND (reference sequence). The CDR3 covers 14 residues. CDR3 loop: CASSIRETGNTIYF. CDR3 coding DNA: TGTGCCAGTAGTATTAGGGAAACGGGAAACACCATATATTTT.

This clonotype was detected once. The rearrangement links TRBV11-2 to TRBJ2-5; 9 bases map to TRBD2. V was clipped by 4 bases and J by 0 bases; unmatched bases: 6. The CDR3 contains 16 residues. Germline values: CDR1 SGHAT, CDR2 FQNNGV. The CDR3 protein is CASSSPASGNQETQYF. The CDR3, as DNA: TGTGCCAGCAGCTCCCCGGCTAGCGGGAACCAAGAGACCCAGTACTTC.

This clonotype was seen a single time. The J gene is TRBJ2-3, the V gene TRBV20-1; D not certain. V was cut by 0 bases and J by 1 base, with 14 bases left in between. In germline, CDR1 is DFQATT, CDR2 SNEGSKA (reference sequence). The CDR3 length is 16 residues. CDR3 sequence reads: CSARDNGNPRTDTQYF. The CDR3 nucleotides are TGCAGTGCTAGAGATAACGGAAACCCCCGCACAGATACGCAGTATTTT.

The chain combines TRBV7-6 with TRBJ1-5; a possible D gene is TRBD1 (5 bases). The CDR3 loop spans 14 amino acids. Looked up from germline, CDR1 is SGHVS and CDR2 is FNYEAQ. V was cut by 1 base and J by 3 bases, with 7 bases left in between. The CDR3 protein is CASSLGQHNQPQHF. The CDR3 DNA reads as TGTGCCAGCAGCTTAGGACAGCACAATCAGCCCCAGCATTTT.

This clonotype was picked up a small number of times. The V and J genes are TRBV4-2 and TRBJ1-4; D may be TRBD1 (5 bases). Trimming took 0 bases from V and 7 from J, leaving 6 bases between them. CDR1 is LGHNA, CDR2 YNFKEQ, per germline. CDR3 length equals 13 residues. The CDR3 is CASSQEGREKLFF. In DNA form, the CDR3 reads TGTGCCAGCAGCCAAGAGGGGCGTGAAAAACTGTTTTTT.

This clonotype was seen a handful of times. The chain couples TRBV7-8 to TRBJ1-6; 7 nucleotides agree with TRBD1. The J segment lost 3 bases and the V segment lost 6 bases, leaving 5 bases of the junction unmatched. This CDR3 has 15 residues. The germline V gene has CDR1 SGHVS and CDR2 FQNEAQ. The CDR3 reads CASSRGQDYNSPLHF. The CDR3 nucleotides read TGTGCCAGCAGTCGTGGACAGGACTATAATTCACCCCTCCACTTT. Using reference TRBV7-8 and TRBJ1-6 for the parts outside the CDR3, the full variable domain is GAGVSQSPRYKVAKRGQDVALRCDPISGHVSLFWYQQALGQGPEFLTYFQNEAQLDKSGLPSDRFFAERPEGSVSTLKIQRTQQEDSAVYLCASSRGQDYNSPLHFGNGTRLTVT.

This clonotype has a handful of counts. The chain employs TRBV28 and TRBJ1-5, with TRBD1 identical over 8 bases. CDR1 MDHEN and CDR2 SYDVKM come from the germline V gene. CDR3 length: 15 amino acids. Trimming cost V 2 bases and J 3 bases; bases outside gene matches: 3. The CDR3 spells CASSLGGQVNQPQHF. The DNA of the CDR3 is TGTGCCAGCAGTTTAGGGGGACAGGTCAATCAGCCCCAGCATTTT.

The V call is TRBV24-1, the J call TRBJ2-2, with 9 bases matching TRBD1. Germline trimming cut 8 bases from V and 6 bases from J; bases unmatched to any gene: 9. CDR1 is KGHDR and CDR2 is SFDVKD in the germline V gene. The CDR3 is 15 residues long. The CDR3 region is CATKSGTGSAGELFF. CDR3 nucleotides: TGTGCCACCAAGTCCGGGACAGGGAGTGCCGGGGAGCTGTTTTTT.

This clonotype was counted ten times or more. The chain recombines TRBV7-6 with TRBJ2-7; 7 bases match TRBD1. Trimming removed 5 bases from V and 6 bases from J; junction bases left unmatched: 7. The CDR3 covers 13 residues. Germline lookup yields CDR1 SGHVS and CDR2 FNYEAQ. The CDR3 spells CASSPRTGAEQYF. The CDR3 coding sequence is TGTGCCAGCAGCCCCAGGACAGGAGCCGAGCAGTACTTC. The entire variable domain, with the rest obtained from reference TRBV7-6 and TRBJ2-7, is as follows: GAGVSQSPRYKVTKRGQDVALRCDPISGHVSLYWYRQALGQGPEFLTYFNYEAQQDKSGLPNDRFSAERPEGSISTLTIQRTEQRDSAMYRCASSPRTGAEQYFGPGTRLTVT.

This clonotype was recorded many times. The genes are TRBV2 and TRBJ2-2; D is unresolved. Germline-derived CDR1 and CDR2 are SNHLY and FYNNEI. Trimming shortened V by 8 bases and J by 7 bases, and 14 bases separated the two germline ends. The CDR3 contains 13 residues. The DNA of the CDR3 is TGTGCCAGCCACCTTATTAGTAGCGGGGAGCTGTTTTTT. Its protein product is CASHLISSGELFF.

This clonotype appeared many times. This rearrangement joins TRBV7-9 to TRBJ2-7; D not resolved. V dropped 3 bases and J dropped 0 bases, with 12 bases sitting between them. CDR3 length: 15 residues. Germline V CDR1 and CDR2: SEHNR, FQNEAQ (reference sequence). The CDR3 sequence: CASSFSEVSSYEQYF. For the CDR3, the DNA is TGTGCCAGCAGCTTTAGTGAAGTTAGCTCCTACGAGCAGTACTTC.

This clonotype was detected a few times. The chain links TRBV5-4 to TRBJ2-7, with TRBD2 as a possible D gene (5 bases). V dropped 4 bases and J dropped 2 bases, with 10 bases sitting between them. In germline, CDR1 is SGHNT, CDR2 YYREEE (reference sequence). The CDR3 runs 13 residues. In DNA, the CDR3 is TGTGCCAGCAGCCAGGACGGGACCTACGAGCAGTACTTC. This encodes CASSQDGTYEQYF.

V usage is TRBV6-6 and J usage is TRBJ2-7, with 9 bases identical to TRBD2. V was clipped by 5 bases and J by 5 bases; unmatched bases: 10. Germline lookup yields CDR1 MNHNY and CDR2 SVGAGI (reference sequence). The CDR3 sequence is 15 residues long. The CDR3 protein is CASSTLAGVFDEQYF. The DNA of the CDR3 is TGTGCCAGCAGTACCTTAGCGGGAGTTTTCGACGAGCAGTACTTC.

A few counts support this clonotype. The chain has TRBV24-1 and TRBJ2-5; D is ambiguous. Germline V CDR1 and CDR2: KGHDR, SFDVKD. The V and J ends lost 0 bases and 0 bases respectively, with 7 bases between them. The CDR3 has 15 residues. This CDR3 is CATSDLGPDQETQYF. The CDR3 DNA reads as TGTGCCACCAGTGATTTGGGACCGGACCAAGAGACCCAGTACTTC.

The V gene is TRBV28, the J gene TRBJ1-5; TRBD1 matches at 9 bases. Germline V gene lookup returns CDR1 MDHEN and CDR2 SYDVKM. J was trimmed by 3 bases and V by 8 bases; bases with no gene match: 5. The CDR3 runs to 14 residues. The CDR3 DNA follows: TGTGCCAGCGGGACAGGGCTTAACAATCAGCCCCAGCATTTT. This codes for CASGTGLNNQPQHF.

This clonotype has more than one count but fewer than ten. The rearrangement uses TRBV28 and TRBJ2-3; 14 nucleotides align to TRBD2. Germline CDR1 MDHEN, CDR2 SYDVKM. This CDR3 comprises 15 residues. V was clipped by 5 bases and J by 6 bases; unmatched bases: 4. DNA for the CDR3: TGTGCCAGCAGTCCGGGACTAGCGGGGGTGGATACGCAGTATTTT. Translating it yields CASSPGLAGVDTQYF.

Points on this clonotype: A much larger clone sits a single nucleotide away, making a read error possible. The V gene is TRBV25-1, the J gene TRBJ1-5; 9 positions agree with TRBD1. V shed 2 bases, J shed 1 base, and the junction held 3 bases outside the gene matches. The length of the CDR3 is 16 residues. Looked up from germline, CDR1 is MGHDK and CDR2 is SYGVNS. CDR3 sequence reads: CASSEIGTGSNQPQHF. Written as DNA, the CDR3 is TGTGCCAGCAGTGAAATCGGGACAGGGAGCAATCAGCCCCAGCATTTT. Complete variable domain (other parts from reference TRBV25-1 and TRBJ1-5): EADIYQTPRYLVIGTGKKITLECSQTMGHDKMYWYQQDPGMELHLIHYSYGVNSTEKGDLSSESTVSRIRTEHFPLTLESARPSHTSQYLCASSEIGTGSNQPQHFGDGTRLSIL.

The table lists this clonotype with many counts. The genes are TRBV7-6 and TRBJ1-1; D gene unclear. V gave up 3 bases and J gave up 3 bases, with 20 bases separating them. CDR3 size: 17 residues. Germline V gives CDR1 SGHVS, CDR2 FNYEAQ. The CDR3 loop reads CASSFFPSQKKYTEAFF. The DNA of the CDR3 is TGTGCCAGCAGCTTCTTCCCCTCCCAGAAGAAGTACACTGAAGCTTTCTTT.